The 13 T cell receptor beta chains listed next were all sequenced from one sample in a study of blood T cell repertoires in COVID-19. Some clones are missing from TCRdb's copy, which holds only in-frame ones; the method was immunoSEQ multiplex PCR. The data show roughly 250,000 clones, approximately 92% seen once. The sequencing sample was made of peripheral blood. Receptor source: a person under 35 with COVID-19, enrolled during active disease.

This rearrangement joins TRBV4-1 to TRBJ1-4; 7 bases are a match to TRBD1. This CDR3 has 15 amino acids. V lost 4 bases, J lost 3 bases, and 5 bases stayed unmatched. Germline values: CDR1 MGHRA, CDR2 YSYEKL. The CDR3 reads CASSLAQGANEKLFF. The CDR3 DNA follows: TGCGCCAGCAGCCTGGCCCAGGGGGCTAATGAAAAACTGTTTTTT.

This chain joins TRBV19 and TRBJ1-2, with D tentatively TRBD1 (5 bases). The germline CDR1 and CDR2 sequences are LNHDA and SQIVND (reference sequence). The CDR3 totals 14 residues. Trimming removed 3 bases at V and 7 bases at J, with 15 bases between. CDR3 amino acids: CASSIAGPWAGYTF. In nucleotides, the CDR3 is TGTGCCAGTAGTATCGCAGGGCCCTGGGCTGGCTACACCTTC.

V and J are TRBV5-1 and TRBJ2-2; tentative D call: TRBD2 (6 bases). Germline CDR1 reads SGHRS; CDR2 reads YFSETQ. Trimming pared 1 base from V and 2 bases from J, leaving 12 bases between. The CDR3 totals 16 residues. CDR3 sequence (DNA): TGCGCCAGCAGCTTGTTGGCGGGGATTAACACCGGGGAGCTGTTTTTT. Translation: CASSLLAGINTGELFF. The full variable domain, its missing parts supplied by reference TRBV5-1 and TRBJ2-2, is KAGVTQTPRYLIKTRGQQVTLSCSPISGHRSVSWYQQTPGQGLQFLFEYFSETQRNKGNFPGRFSGRQFSNSRSEMNVSTLELGDSALYLCASSLLAGINTGELFFGEGSRLTVL.

This chain uses TRBV7-2 with TRBJ1-5; weak D call: TRBD1 (6 bases). The ends were cut back, 1 base at V and 5 bases at J, with 12 bases in the middle. Germline V gives CDR1 SGHTA, CDR2 FQGNSA. This CDR3 spans 15 amino acids. CDR3 sequence reads: CASSLGPDRYQPQHF. The DNA of the CDR3 is TGTGCCAGCAGCTTAGGGCCGGACAGATATCAGCCCCAGCATTTT.

The chain uses TRBV28 and TRBJ1-4, with TRBD1 matching 9 bases. CDR3 size: 14 residues. V trimming: 6 bases; J trimming: 8 bases; junction bases outside the gene matches: 7. Per the germline V gene, CDR1 is MDHEN and CDR2 is SYDVKM. Here the CDR3 reads CASSLQGAGEKLFF. In DNA, the CDR3 is TGTGCCAGCAGCCTACAGGGGGCCGGGGAAAAACTGTTTTTT.

The chain joins TRBV29-1 to TRBJ1-1; no firm D call. The CDR3 loop spans 13 amino acids. V was cut by 5 bases and J by 0 bases, with 10 bases left in between. The germline V gene encodes CDR1 SQVTM and CDR2 ANQGSEA. DNA of the CDR3: TGCAGCGTTCAAGGACTGATGAACACTGAAGCTTTCTTT. Its translation is CSVQGLMNTEAFF.

This chain links TRBV2 with TRBJ2-5; perhaps TRBD2 as D (5 bases). The length of the CDR3 is 14 residues. In germline, CDR1 is SNHLY, CDR2 FYNNEI. Trimming cost V 7 bases and J 5 bases, with 17 bases left between them. CDR3 sequence (DNA): TGTGCCAGCAACTTAGTGGGAGTAATTGAGACCCAGTACTTC. Translating gives CASNLVGVIETQYF. The full variable domain, its missing parts supplied by reference TRBV2 and TRBJ2-5, is EPEVTQTPSHQVTQMGQEVILRCVPISNHLYFYWYRQILGQKVEFLVSFYNNEISEKSEIFDDQFSVERPDGSNFTLKIRSTKLEDSAMYFCASNLVGVIETQYFGPGTRLLVL.

This clone was detected once. The chain carries TRBV5-1 and TRBJ2-1, with D possibly being TRBD1 (6 bases). V was cut by 3 bases and J by 6 bases, with 10 bases left in between. The CDR3 has 13 residues. The V gene's germline CDR1 is SGHRS and CDR2 YFSETQ. The CDR3 DNA sequence: TGCGCCAGCAGCTCCCACAGGGTCAATGAGCAGTTCTTC. It is translated as CASSSHRVNEQFF.

The chain links TRBV16 to TRBJ1-6; D unresolved. Germline lookup yields CDR1 KGHSY and CDR2 FQNENV. This CDR3 region has 14 residues. Trimming took off 4 bases at V and 5 bases at J, with 9 bases between the two ends. As DNA, the CDR3 is TGTGCCAGCAGCCCTCAGGTGGATAATTCACCCCTCCACTTT. Translation gives CASSPQVDNSPLHF.

This rearrangement joins TRBV9 to TRBJ1-1; TRBD1 agrees at 7 bases. V lost 4 bases to trimming and J lost 0 bases; unmatched junction nucleotides: 3. Germline CDR1 and CDR2: SGDLS and YYNGEE. This CDR3 spans 14 amino acids. The chain's CDR3 is CASSPTGMNTEAFF. DNA of the CDR3: TGTGCCAGCAGCCCGACAGGGATGAACACTGAAGCTTTCTTT.

The chain employs TRBV24-1 and TRBJ2-3; TRBD2 matches 8 bases. The CDR3 has 18 amino acids. The trim removed 0 bases at V and 0 bases at J, leaving 7 bases unmatched. Looked up from germline, CDR1 is KGHDR and CDR2 is SFDVKD. The CDR3 spells CATSDLPGASGSTDTQYF. In nucleotides, the CDR3 is TGTGCCACCAGTGATTTGCCGGGGGCTAGCGGGAGCACAGATACGCAGTATTTT.

The chain joins TRBV3-1 (or the pseudogene TRBV3-2) to TRBJ2-5; 13 bases are shared with TRBD2. Germline lookup yields CDR1 LGHDT and CDR2 YNNKEL (reference sequence). Trimming took 2 bases from V and 2 from J; bases not matched to a gene: 5. This CDR3 spans 17 amino acids. The CDR3 reads CASSQTSGRAVQETQYF. The CDR3 DNA follows: TGTGCCAGCAGCCAAACTAGCGGGAGGGCCGTGCAAGAGACCCAGTACTTC.

This sequence joins TRBV7-9 and TRBJ2-7; 7 bases agree with TRBD1. CDR1 and CDR2 (germline): SEHNR, FQNEAQ (reference sequence). CDR3 length equals 14 residues. Trimming removed 1 base from V and 4 bases from J; junction bases left unmatched: 4. CDR3: CASSLGGQFYEQYF. CDR3 bases: TGTGCCAGCAGCTTAGGGGGACAGTTTTACGAGCAGTACTTC. The full variable domain, its missing parts supplied by reference TRBV7-9 and TRBJ2-7, is DTGVSQNPRHKITKRGQNVTFRCDPISEHNRLYWYRQTLGQGPEFLTYFQNEAQLEKSRLLSDRFSAERPKGSFSTLEIQRTEQGDSAMYLCASSLGGQFYEQYFGPGTRLTVT.